This entry features one TCR beta chain sequence. These data are taken from a study of memory CD4+ T cells and cytomegalovirus serostatus. In the study overall: This sample comes from healthy Belgian adults, 9 CMV seropositive, roughly 22 seronegative.

Original processing notes: After removing out-of-frame reads, approximately 2.2 million distinct TCRbeta sequences remained. The repertoire was sequenced with immunoSEQ multiplex PCR; TCRdb's copy has only in-frame clones and lacks some. The DNA gave D and trimming, while V, J and clone size come from that table. The sample shows some 58,000 clones, 77% of them seen only once. Single viable CD3+CD4+CD8-CD45RO+ cells were sorted as the memory CD4+ T cells. Serostatus was set by detecting CMV pp150, pp28, p38, p52 IgG. CD4+ T cells were isolated by positive magnetic selection. V shed 5 bases, J shed 3 bases, and the junction held 7 bases outside the gene matches. Per germline, CDR1 SGHTA and CDR2 FQGNSA. The CDR3 covers 16 residues.

The V and J genes are TRBV7-2 and TRBJ2-1; 10 positions match TRBD2. The specimen was memory CD4+ T cells from blood. The clonotype comes from an adult in good health and CMV-seronegative. CDR3 residues: CASSLRLAGIYNEQFF. CDR3 nucleotides: TGTGCCAGCAGCCTTAGACTAGCGGGTATCTACAATGAGCAGTTCTTC.